The sequence of this T cell receptor (beta chain) was determined in a study of OX40 agonist ivuxolimab in advanced cancers. Germline V CDR1 and CDR2: LGHNA, YNFKEQ. The CDR3 sequence is 18 residues long. Trimming took 0 bases from V and 4 from J, leaving 16 bases between them. Study observations and caveats: More expanded clones were found, on average, in CD8+ than in CD4+ T cells.

This clone was observed a handful of times. Its matching antigen is unknown. Data came from immunoSEQ multiplex PCR; TCRdb stores just in-frame clones and leaves some out. The sample carries fewer than 120,000 clones, roughly 90% recorded once. The source material was CD4+ or CD8+ T cells sorted from blood, sampled in a trial of the OX40 agonist ivuxolimab. The TCR comes from an adult with an advanced solid tumor such as melanoma, head and neck, liver or kidney cancer. The V gene is TRBV4-2, the J gene TRBJ1-6; the D gene is possibly TRBD1 (6 bases). CDR3 DNA sequence: TGTGCCAGCAGCCAAGAGGGTGTGTGGGGGGCTTATAATTCACCCCTCCACTTT. This gives the protein CASSQEGVWGAYNSPLHF.